The rows below give T cell receptor beta chains drawn from one sample of a study of blood T cell repertoires in COVID-19. Assay: immunoSEQ multiplex PCR; the TCRdb copy retains only in-frame clones and omits some. The sample contains fewer than 130,000 clones, roughly four fifths of which appear only once. Specimen: peripheral blood. Receptors were obtained from a man in his 70s with active or convalescent COVID-19. Both conserved end residues are part of each CDR3. D genes are given only for firm matches. Clone size is shown for a subset of rows, as once, few, many or a class of expanded clone.

size | J | D | V | length | CDR3 | DNA
- | TRBJ1-6 | - | TRBV6-5 | 15 | CASSYVGGRDSPLHF | TGTGCCAGCAGTTACGTCGGCGGCCGTGATTCACCCCTCCACTTT
- | TRBJ1-2 | TRBD1 | TRBV6-2/TRBV6-3 | 16 | CASSHLQGQGARGYTF | TGTGCCAGCAGCCACCTTCAAGGACAGGGGGCGCGGGGCTACACCTTC
once | TRBJ1-5 | TRBD1 | TRBV28 | 15 | CASSPLGQGNQPQHF | TGTGCCAGCAGTCCCTTGGGACAGGGTAATCAGCCCCAGCATTTT
- | TRBJ2-1 | - | TRBV12-3/TRBV12-4 | 13 | CASTLMPGFEQFF | TGTGCCAGCACCTTAATGCCAGGGTTTGAGCAGTTCTTC
- | TRBJ2-1 | TRBD2 | TRBV7-3 | 15 | CASSLLNSGIHEQFF | TGTGCCAGCAGCTTGTTGAATAGCGGGATACATGAGCAGTTCTTC
- | TRBJ2-1 | TRBD2 | TRBV23-1 | 17 | CASSQREDGGAYNEQFF | TGCGCCAGCAGTCAACGGGAGGACGGGGGGGCCTACAATGAGCAGTTCTTC
once | TRBJ2-5 | TRBD2 | TRBV6-5 | 14 | CASRVAGVQETQYF | TGTGCCAGCAGAGTAGCGGGGGTCCAAGAGACCCAGTACTTC
- | TRBJ1-2 | TRBD1 | TRBV19 | 16 | CASKPSSTGANYGYTF | TGTGCCAGTAAACCTTCATCGACAGGGGCCAACTATGGCTACACCTTC
- | TRBJ1-2 | - | TRBV5-6 | 14 | CASSLGGPKSGYTF | TGTGCCAGCAGCTTGGGCGGCCCTAAAAGTGGCTACACCTTC
- | TRBJ2-7 | - | TRBV6-5 | 16 | CASSLGPGTIPNEQYF | TGTGCCAGCAGTTTGGGGCCGGGTACTATCCCCAACGAGCAGTACTTC
- | TRBJ1-5 | - | TRBV12-3/TRBV12-4 | 12 | CASKTSNQPQHF | TGTGCCAGCAAAACAAGCAATCAGCCCCAGCATTTT
- | TRBJ2-5 | TRBD2 | TRBV2 | 15 | CASSGATSGEETQYF | TGTGCCAGCAGTGGGGCGACTAGCGGGGAAGAGACCCAGTACTTC
- | TRBJ1-1 | TRBD1 | TRBV5-1 | 16 | CASSSGTGGLGTEAFF | TGCGCCAGCAGCAGCGGGACAGGGGGGTTGGGCACTGAAGCTTTCTTT
once | TRBJ2-5 | - | TRBV7-9 | 14 | CASSLTSHRETQYF | TGTGCCAGCAGCTTAACTAGCCACAGGGAGACCCAGTACTTC
- | TRBJ2-2 | - | TRBV11-2 | 16 | CASSLGYAGNTGELFF | TGTGCCAGCAGCTTAGGATACGCGGGGAACACCGGGGAGCTGTTTTTT
few | TRBJ2-1 | - | TRBV7-6 | 12 | CASTMTGNEQFF | TGTGCCAGCACCATGACAGGCAATGAGCAGTTCTTC
- | TRBJ2-3 | - | TRBV28 | 15 | CASCPQGPGKDTQYF | TGTGCCAGCTGCCCACAGGGACCCGGTAAAGATACGCAGTATTTT
- | TRBJ2-7 | - | TRBV30 | 12 | CAWSVQGYEQYF | TGTGCCTGGAGTGTACAGGGCTACGAGCAGTACTTC